This TCR beta chain is from a study of blood T cell repertoires in COVID-19 (dated by TCRdb to about 2020). About the study as a whole: Samples covering the acute and convalescent phases of COVID-19 were provided by collaborators in the United States, Italy and Spain. The material from the prospective study consisted of cDNA or gDNA derived from T cells, B-cell-depleted T cells, or PBMCs. Subjects who had been exposed to COVID-19, were actively infected with it, or had recovered from it provided the deeply sampled blood TCRbeta repertoires that made up the dataset. A freely available public database, intended as a resource for researchers studying the immune response to SARS-CoV-2, is where the repertoires were released. Samples came from the ongoing ImmuneRACE study (first 160 participants) plus 1,254 subjects from 6 global collaborators. The sample metadata nearly always contained a de-identified subject ID, COVID-19 status, age in years and sex. HLA class I and class II types, where available, came from metadata supplied by the sample provider rather than from assay-based typing.

What the authors observed across the whole study: Clinical and demographic metadata were provided uncurated, with the amount varying by source and participant.

This clone came up once. Its antigen remains unidentified. No much larger clonotype is one base removed from it; base qualities were not supplied. Samples from volunteer blood donors who had recovered from COVID-19 were contributed by a second Seattle source. The collaborating institutions used their own protocols to collect whole blood in K2EDTA tubes. For TCRbeta analysis, collaborators shipped samples as frozen whole blood, isolated PBMCs, or DNA extracted from either of those sample types. TCRbeta CDR3 regions were amplified from genomic DNA using the immunoSEQ Assay, a bias-controlled multiplex PCR. The authors' analysis ran thus. The number of nucleated cells in each sample was estimated by amplification of reference gene primers within the assay. To quantify the absolute abundance of each unique TCRbeta CDR3 rearrangement, sequence reads were collapsed and filtered. Productive Simpson clonality was computed per sample as the square root of Simpson's diversity index over productive rearrangements. This immuneACCESS table, as held by TCRdb, lists in-frame sequences with V and J called but not all clones. Of the missing ones, under half trace to an unresolved V gene in checked studies; the others have no known cause. The DNA was the basis for D and trimming; V, J and clone size are from that table. This sample gives 250,000 or so clones in total; roughly 87% of them show up just once. The ten top clones hold roughly 4.5% of the sample.

Sequences were obtained from peripheral blood. The clonotype comes from a woman in her forties who had recovered from COVID-19.

The nucleotide sequence reads TGTGCCAGCAGTTCCCGGACAGGGGATTCACCCCTCCACTTT. It codes for CASSSRTGDSPLHF. The chain is made from TRBV27 and TRBJ1-6, with 9 bases aligning to TRBD1. From the germline V gene (reference sequence), CDR1 is MNHEY and CDR2 is SMNVEV. Trimmed from V: 4 bases; trimmed from J: 8 bases; junction bases lacking a gene match: 3. The CDR3 has 14 amino acids, counting the end cysteine and phenylalanine. Only the CDR3 DNA stays, 42 bases, in frame from base 1.